This is a list of T cell receptor beta chains from one sample in a study of CD8 T cells in ankylosing spondylitis. TCRdb passed the 5' RACE reads through MiXCR, listing each CDR3 protein once. The table includes about 220,000 distinct CDR3 sequences, around 19% detected once. Sequencing input: blood, either unsorted or a sorted T cell fraction (not recorded which). These receptors were taken from a male donor with ankylosing spondylitis. Each CDR3 is given with its conserved first and last residue. The order of the fields is V gene, clone size, J gene, D gene, CDR3 protein, CDR3 DNA. A D gene is named only where the DNA matches it firmly. Expanded clones get a size class; other rows say once, few or many, or leave the size out.

V: TRBV5-1; size: .; J: TRBJ2-1; D: TRBD2; CDR3: CASSLAGLADYNEQFF; DNA: TGCGCCAGCAGCTTAGCGGGACTAGCGGACTACAATGAGCAGTTCTTC
V: TRBV4-1; size: few; J: TRBJ2-5; D: .; CDR3: CASSQESRVEETQYF; DNA: TGCGCCAGCAGCCAAGAAAGCCGGGTTGAAGAGACCCAGTACTTC
V: TRBV28; size: few; J: TRBJ1-2; D: .; CDR3: CASTLGGAQGFGYTF; DNA: TGTGCCAGCACCCTCGGGGGGGCGCAAGGATTTGGCTACACCTTC
V: TRBV20-1; size: few; J: TRBJ1-5; D: .; CDR3: CSARDKNQPQHF; DNA: TGCAGTGCTAGGGATAAAAATCAGCCCCAGCATTTT
V: TRBV20-1; size: .; J: TRBJ2-7; D: .; CDR3: CSARAGWSEGEQYF; DNA: TGCAGTGCTAGGGCAGGGTGGTCTGAGGGAGAGCAGTACTTC
V: TRBV29-1; size: .; J: TRBJ2-2; D: TRBD2; CDR3: CSVEAAGGLIGELFF; DNA: TGCAGCGTGGAAGCGGCGGGAGGGCTAATCGGGGAGCTGTTTTTT
V: TRBV12-3/TRBV12-4; size: many; J: TRBJ2-1; D: TRBD2; CDR3: CASSPTSGGGEQFF; DNA: TGTGCCAGCAGTCCCACTAGCGGGGGAGGAGAGCAGTTCTTC
V: TRBV29-1; size: few; J: TRBJ2-1; D: TRBD1; CDR3: CSVWTGDSYNEQFF; DNA: TGCAGCGTTTGGACAGGGGACTCCTACAATGAGCAGTTCTTC
V: TRBV27; size: .; J: TRBJ1-1; D: .; CDR3: CASSIQVGTEAFF; DNA: TGTGCCAGCAGTATCCAAGTCGGGACTGAAGCTTTCTTT
V: TRBV15; size: .; J: TRBJ2-3; D: .; CDR3: CATRTEGRTDTQYF; DNA: TGTGCCACCCGAACTGAGGGGCGGACAGATACGCAGTATTTT
V: TRBV7-9; size: .; J: TRBJ2-2; D: .; CDR3: CASSLVRDLTGELFF; DNA: TGTGCCAGCAGCTTGGTGCGGGATCTCACCGGGGAGCTGTTTTTT
V: TRBV30; size: few; J: TRBJ2-7; D: .; CDR3: CAWSVTQGLDEQYF; DNA: TGTGCCTGGAGTGTAACTCAGGGACTGGACGAGCAGTACTTC
V: TRBV5-1; size: many; J: TRBJ2-3; D: .; CDR3: CASSLDSPDTQYF; DNA: TGCGCCAGCAGCTTGGACAGTCCGGATACGCAGTATTTT
V: TRBV7-9; size: few; J: TRBJ2-3; D: .; CDR3: CASSPTDTQYF; DNA: TGTGCCAGCAGCCCAACAGATACGCAGTATTTT
V: TRBV10-3; size: few; J: TRBJ1-2; D: .; CDR3: CAITPGDTNYGYTF; DNA: TGTGCCATCACCCCCGGGGATACTAACTATGGCTACACCTTC
V: TRBV4-1; size: few; J: TRBJ2-5; D: TRBD1; CDR3: CASSQDPGQGEETQYF; DNA: TGCGCCAGCAGCCAAGATCCGGGACAGGGGGAGGAGACCCAGTACTTC
V: TRBV12-3/TRBV12-4; size: .; J: TRBJ2-2; D: .; CDR3: CASSSLEPNTGELFF; DNA: TGTGCCAGCAGTTCGTTAGAACCGAACACCGGGGAGCTGTTTTTT
V: TRBV15; size: few; J: TRBJ1-1; D: .; CDR3: CAANKGPDTEAFF; DNA: TGTGCCGCGAATAAGGGTCCGGACACTGAAGCTTTCTTT
V: TRBV15; size: few; J: TRBJ1-2; D: .; CDR3: CATSTRQSSNYGYTF; DNA: TGTGCCACCAGCACCAGACAGTCCTCTAACTATGGCTACACCTTC
V: TRBV20-1; size: few; J: TRBJ2-1; D: .; CDR3: CSASGAGLVNYNEQFF; DNA: TGCAGTGCTAGCGGGGCAGGATTGGTCAACTACAATGAGCAGTTCTTC
V: TRBV7-9; size: .; J: TRBJ2-3; D: .; CDR3: CASSLGWLSTDTQYF; DNA: TGTGCCAGCAGCTTAGGGTGGCTAAGCACAGATACGCAGTATTTT
V: TRBV6-1; size: .; J: TRBJ1-2; D: .; CDR3: CASRFYRTNYGYTF; DNA: TGTGCCAGCAGGTTTTACAGAACTAACTATGGCTACACCTTC
V: TRBV5-5; size: .; J: TRBJ2-3; D: TRBD1; CDR3: CASSLVRGDRGVRDTQYF; DNA: TGTGCCAGCAGCTTGGTCCGTGGGGACAGGGGGGTGCGAGATACGCAGTATTTT
V: TRBV6-1; size: few; J: TRBJ2-5; D: .; CDR3: CASSPNGQKETQYF; DNA: TGTGCCAGCAGTCCCAACGGACAGAAAGAGACCCAGTACTTC
V: TRBV30; size: .; J: TRBJ1-2; D: .; CDR3: CAWTEGSLYGYTF; DNA: TGTGCCTGGACCGAGGGGAGCCTCTATGGCTACACCTTC
V: TRBV12-3/TRBV12-4; size: many; J: TRBJ2-1; D: .; CDR3: CASSLVGNDEQFF; DNA: TGTGCCAGCAGTTTGGTGGGGAACGATGAGCAGTTCTTC
V: TRBV7-8; size: .; J: TRBJ2-1; D: .; CDR3: CASSDRTANEQFF; DNA: TGTGCCAGCAGCGACCGGACGGCCAATGAGCAGTTCTTC
V: TRBV6-1; size: .; J: TRBJ2-7; D: .; CDR3: CASSDRAFSSYEQYF; DNA: TGTGCCAGCAGTGACCGGGCTTTCAGCTCCTACGAGCAGTACTTC
V: TRBV7-6; size: many; J: TRBJ2-3; D: .; CDR3: CASSLAQSTDTQYF; DNA: TGTGCCAGCAGCTTAGCGCAGAGTACAGATACGCAGTATTTT
V: TRBV12-3/TRBV12-4; size: many; J: TRBJ2-1; D: .; CDR3: CASSLERAHNEQFF; DNA: TGTGCCAGCAGTTTAGAGCGGGCACACAATGAGCAGTTCTTC
V: TRBV6-1; size: few; J: TRBJ1-5; D: .; CDR3: CASTNTGLSNQPQHF; DNA: TGTGCCAGCACCAACACAGGGCTTAGCAATCAGCCCCAGCATTTT
V: TRBV29-1; size: .; J: TRBJ1-2; D: TRBD1; CDR3: CSVGLRDSFYGYTF; DNA: TGCAGCGTTGGGCTCCGGGACAGCTTCTATGGCTACACCTTC
V: TRBV4-1; size: few; J: TRBJ1-5; D: .; CDR3: CASSLGQMNQPQHF; DNA: TGCGCCAGCAGCCTAGGACAGATGAATCAGCCCCAGCATTTT
V: TRBV4-3; size: .; J: TRBJ2-1; D: TRBD2; CDR3: CASSQDSSGPYNEQFF; DNA: TGCGCCAGCAGCCAAGACTCTAGCGGGCCGTACAATGAGCAGTTCTTC
V: TRBV28; size: .; J: TRBJ2-2; D: .; CDR3: CASSFPDTGELFF; DNA: TGTGCCAGCAGTTTTCCAGACACCGGGGAGCTGTTTTTT
V: TRBV10-3; size: .; J: TRBJ1-1; D: .; CDR3: CAISDPALLDTEAFF; DNA: TGTGCCATCAGTGACCCTGCGCTCTTGGACACTGAAGCTTTCTTT
V: TRBV29-1; size: few; J: TRBJ2-7; D: TRBD2; CDR3: CSVGGLVEYEQYF; DNA: TGCAGCGTTGGGGGACTAGTGGAGTACGAGCAGTACTTC
V: TRBV4-1; size: many; J: TRBJ2-1; D: .; CDR3: CASSHYNEQFF; DNA: TGCGCCAGCAGCCATTACAATGAGCAGTTCTTC
V: TRBV27; size: few; J: TRBJ2-1; D: .; CDR3: CASSLSEAVYNEQFF; DNA: TGTGCCAGCAGTTTATCGGAGGCCGTCTACAATGAGCAGTTCTTC
V: TRBV12-3/TRBV12-4; size: many; J: TRBJ2-1; D: TRBD1; CDR3: CASSLPDRGVAEQFF; DNA: TGTGCCAGCAGTTTACCGGACAGGGGGGTGGCTGAGCAGTTCTTC
V: TRBV10-3; size: many; J: TRBJ2-7; D: TRBD1; CDR3: CAISEPGQTYEQYF; DNA: TGTGCCATCAGTGAACCGGGACAGACCTACGAGCAGTACTTC
V: TRBV28; size: few; J: TRBJ2-1; D: .; CDR3: CASSLASAHSYNEQFF; DNA: TGTGCCAGCAGCTTGGCTAGCGCACACTCCTACAATGAGCAGTTCTTC
V: TRBV7-2; size: .; J: TRBJ1-4; D: TRBD1; CDR3: CAISDRNNEKLFF; DNA: TGTGCCATCTCGGACAGGAATAATGAAAAACTGTTTTTT
V: TRBV10-3; size: few; J: TRBJ2-5; D: TRBD2; CDR3: CAISGVQGREETQYF; DNA: TGTGCCATCAGTGGGGTTCAAGGGCGGGAGGAGACCCAGTACTTC
V: TRBV6-1; size: few; J: TRBJ1-3; D: TRBD1; CDR3: CASRTGLDTIYF; DNA: TGTGCCAGCAGGACAGGGTTGGACACCATATATTTT
V: TRBV7-6; size: .; J: TRBJ2-6; D: .; CDR3: CASSPRISPGFGANVLTF; DNA: TGTGCCAGCAGCCCCCGCATATCCCCCGGGTTTGGGGCCAACGTCCTGACTTTC